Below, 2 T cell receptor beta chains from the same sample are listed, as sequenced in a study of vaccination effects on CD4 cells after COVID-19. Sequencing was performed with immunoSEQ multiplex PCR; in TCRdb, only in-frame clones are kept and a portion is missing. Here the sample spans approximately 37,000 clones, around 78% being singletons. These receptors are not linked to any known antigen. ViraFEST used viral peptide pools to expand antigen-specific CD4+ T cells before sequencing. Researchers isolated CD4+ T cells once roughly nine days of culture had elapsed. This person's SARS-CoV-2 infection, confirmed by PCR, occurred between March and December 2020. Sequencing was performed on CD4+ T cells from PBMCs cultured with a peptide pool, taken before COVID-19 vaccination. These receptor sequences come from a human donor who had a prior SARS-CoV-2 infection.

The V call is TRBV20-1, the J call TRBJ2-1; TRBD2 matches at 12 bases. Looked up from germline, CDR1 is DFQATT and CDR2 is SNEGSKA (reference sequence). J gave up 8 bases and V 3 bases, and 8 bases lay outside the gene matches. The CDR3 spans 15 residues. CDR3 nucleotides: TGCAGTGCTAGTCCGGGACTAGCGGGTGATCATGAGCAGTTCTTC. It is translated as CSASPGLAGDHEQFF.

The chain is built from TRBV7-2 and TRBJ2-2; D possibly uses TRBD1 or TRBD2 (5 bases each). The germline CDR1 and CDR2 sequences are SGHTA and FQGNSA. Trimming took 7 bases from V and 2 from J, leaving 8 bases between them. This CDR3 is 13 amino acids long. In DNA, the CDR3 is TGTGCCAGCAAGGGACCAAACACCGGGGAGCTGTTTTTT. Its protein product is CASKGPNTGELFF.